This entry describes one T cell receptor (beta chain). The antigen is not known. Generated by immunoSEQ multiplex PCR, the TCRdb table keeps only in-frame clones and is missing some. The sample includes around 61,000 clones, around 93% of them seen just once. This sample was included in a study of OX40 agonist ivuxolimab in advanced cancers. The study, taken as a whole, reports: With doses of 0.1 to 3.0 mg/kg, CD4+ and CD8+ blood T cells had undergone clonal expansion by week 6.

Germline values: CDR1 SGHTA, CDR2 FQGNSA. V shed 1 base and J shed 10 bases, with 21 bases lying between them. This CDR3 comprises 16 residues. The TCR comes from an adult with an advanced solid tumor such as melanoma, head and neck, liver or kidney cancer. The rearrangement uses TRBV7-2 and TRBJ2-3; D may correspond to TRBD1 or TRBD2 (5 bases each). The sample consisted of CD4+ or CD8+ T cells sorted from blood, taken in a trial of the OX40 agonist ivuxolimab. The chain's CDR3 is CASSLEGTGWGEAQYF. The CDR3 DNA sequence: TGTGCCAGCAGCTTAGAAGGGACGGGGTGGGGAGAAGCGCAGTATTTT.